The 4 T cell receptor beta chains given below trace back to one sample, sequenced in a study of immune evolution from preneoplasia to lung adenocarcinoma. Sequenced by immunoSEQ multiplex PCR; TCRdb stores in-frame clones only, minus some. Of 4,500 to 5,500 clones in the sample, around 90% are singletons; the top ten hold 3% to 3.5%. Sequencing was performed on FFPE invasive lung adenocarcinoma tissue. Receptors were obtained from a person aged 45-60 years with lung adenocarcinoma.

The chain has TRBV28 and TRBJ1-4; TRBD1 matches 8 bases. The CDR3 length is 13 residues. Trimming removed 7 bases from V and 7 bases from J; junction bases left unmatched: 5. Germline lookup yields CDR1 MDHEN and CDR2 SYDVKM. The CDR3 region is CASTQGQAEKLFF. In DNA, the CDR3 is TGTGCCAGCACCCAGGGACAGGCTGAAAAACTGTTTTTT. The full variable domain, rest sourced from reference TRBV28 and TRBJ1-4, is DVKVTQSSRYLVKRTGEKVFLECVQDMDHENMFWYRQDPGLGLRLIYFSYDVKMKEKGDIPEGYSVSREKKERFSLILESASTNQTSMYLCASTQGQAEKLFFGSGTQLSVL.

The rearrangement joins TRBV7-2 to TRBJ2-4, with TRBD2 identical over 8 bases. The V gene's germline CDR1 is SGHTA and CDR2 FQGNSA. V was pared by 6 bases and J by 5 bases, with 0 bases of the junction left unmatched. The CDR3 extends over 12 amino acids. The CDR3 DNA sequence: TGTGCCAGCAGAGCGGGGGAAAACATTCAGTACTTC. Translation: CASRAGENIQYF.

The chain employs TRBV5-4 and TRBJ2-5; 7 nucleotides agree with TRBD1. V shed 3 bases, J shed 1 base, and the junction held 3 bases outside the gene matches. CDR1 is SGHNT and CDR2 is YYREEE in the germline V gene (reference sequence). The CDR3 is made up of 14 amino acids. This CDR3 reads CASSWDRFQETQYF. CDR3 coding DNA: TGTGCCAGCAGCTGGGACAGATTCCAAGAGACCCAGTACTTC.

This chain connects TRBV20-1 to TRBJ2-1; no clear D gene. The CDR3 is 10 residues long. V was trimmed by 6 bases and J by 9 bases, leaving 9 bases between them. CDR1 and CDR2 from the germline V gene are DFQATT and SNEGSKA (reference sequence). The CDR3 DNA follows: TGCAGTGCCCTCCGGGCTGAGCAGTTCTTC. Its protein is CSALRAEQFF.